The 11 T cell receptor beta chains given below trace back to one sample, sequenced in a study of cytomegalovirus exposure and HLA in healthy donors. PCR was performed using 60 Vbeta and 13 Jbeta primers. The protocol was immunoSEQ multiplex PCR, while the TCRdb copy is restricted to in-frame clones and leaves out a portion. The data contain roughly 100,000 clones, roughly 13% of them singletons. The sample consisted of PBMCs. All receptors derive from a man aged 40-55 years in good health and CMV-seropositive.

The genes are TRBV10-3 and TRBJ2-1; weak D call: TRBD2 (7 bases). This CDR3 has 15 amino acids. Trimming stripped 5 bases from V and 6 bases from J, with 17 bases between. In germline, CDR1 is ENHRY, CDR2 SYGVKD. In nucleotides, the CDR3 is TGTGCCATCAGTTCCCCTAGGGGGGGTCGCAATGAGCAGTTCTTC. Its protein product is CAISSPRGGRNEQFF.

This clone occurred a few times. The V and J genes are TRBV7-2 and TRBJ2-6, with a weak D call TRBD2 (5 bases). The length of the CDR3 is 19 residues. V was cut by 5 bases and J by 5 bases, with 25 bases left in between. Germline V gives CDR1 SGHTA, CDR2 FQGNSA. In DNA, the CDR3 is TGTGCCAGCAGCCCCCGGGTTTCTAGAGGGTTGAGATGGGCCAACGTCCTGACTTTC. Encoded protein: CASSPRVSRGLRWANVLTF.

This clone was seen a handful of times. The chain uses TRBV7-9 and TRBJ1-2; D not resolved. This CDR3 comprises 15 residues. Germline V gene data show CDR1 as SEHNR and CDR2 as FQNEAQ (reference sequence). V was shortened by 5 bases and J by 4 bases, with 17 bases between the two germline ends. The CDR3 DNA follows: TGTGCCAGCAGCCCCATAACCCTGGCGGGCTATGGCTACACCTTC. This sequence encodes CASSPITLAGYGYTF.

This chain joins TRBV7-8 and TRBJ2-5; 9 bases are shared with TRBD1. Germline V gene sequence: CDR1 SGHVS, CDR2 FQNEAQ. With 4 bases clipped from V and 3 bases from J, the junction kept 9 bases outside the gene matches. The length of the CDR3 is 16 residues. The CDR3 sequence: CASSSRGTGGEETQYF. DNA of the CDR3: TGTGCCAGCAGCTCCCGGGGCACAGGGGGCGAAGAGACCCAGTACTTC.

The V and J genes are TRBV27 and TRBJ2-1; no definite D call. The germline V and J ends were trimmed by 2 bases and 3 bases, with 14 bases remaining between them. This CDR3 contains 16 residues. The V gene's germline CDR1 is MNHEY and CDR2 SMNVEV (reference sequence). In DNA, the CDR3 is TGTGCCAGCAGTTTAGCCATCCCGGTCTTCTACAATGAGCAGTTCTTC. This sequence encodes CASSLAIPVFYNEQFF.

As for this clone: One end of the junction does not line up with germline, which may come from a read error. The chain recombines TRBV30 with TRBJ2-7; 8 bases are shared with TRBD1. Germline assignment: CDR1 GTSNPN and CDR2 SVGIG (reference sequence). CDR3 size: 11 residues. The chain's CDR3 is CAWRGQGASNF. CDR3 coding DNA: TGTGCCTGGAGAGGACAGGGAGCATCCAACTTC.

A few counts support this clone. V and J are TRBV4-2 and TRBJ2-1; 12 bases align to TRBD1. Unmatched junction bases numbered 2, after V lost 0 bases and J lost 8 bases. The CDR3 loop spans 15 amino acids. Germline V CDR1 and CDR2: LGHNA, YNFKEQ. CDR3 residues: CASSQEGTGGDEQFF. DNA for the CDR3: TGTGCCAGCAGCCAAGAAGGGACAGGGGGCGATGAGCAGTTCTTC.

Concerning this clone itself: This sample includes further DNA sequences coding for the same CDR3. V and J are TRBV30 and TRBJ1-4; D not certain. From germline, CDR1 is GTSNPN and CDR2 SVGIG (reference sequence). Trimming cost V 2 bases and J 8 bases, with 15 bases left between them. The CDR3 extends over 14 amino acids. CDR3 sequence (DNA): TGTGCCTGGAGTAAGGGCGGGGAGCGGGAAAAACTGTTTTTT. It translates to CAWSKGGEREKLFF.

The chain joins TRBV5-1 to TRBJ2-5, with TRBD1 matching over 7 bases. Germline V gene sequence: CDR1 SGHRS, CDR2 YFSETQ. The CDR3 runs to 14 residues. V was pared by 0 bases and J by 4 bases, with 3 bases of the junction left unmatched. DNA of the CDR3: TGCGCCAGCAGCTTGGCGACAGGGATAGAGACCCAGTACTTC. Translating gives CASSLATGIETQYF.

This clone was picked up a small number of times. The chain combines TRBV10-3 with TRBJ2-2; D might be TRBD1 (8 bases). This CDR3 comprises 16 residues. From germline, CDR1 is ENHRY and CDR2 SYGVKD. V lost 8 bases and J 3 bases, leaving 19 bases between the germline ends. The CDR3 is CAISQRGQADTGELFF. As DNA, the CDR3 is TGTGCCATCTCCCAGCGGGGACAGGCGGACACCGGGGAGCTGTTTTTT.

This clone was counted a few times. The DNA for the CDR3 is TGCAGCGTTACCGCGGACAGACTAAACTATGGCTACACCTTC. It yields the protein CSVTADRLNYGYTF. The rearrangement links TRBV29-1 to TRBJ1-2; the D gene is possibly TRBD1 (6 bases). This CDR3 region has 14 residues. CDR1 is SQVTM and CDR2 is ANQGSEA in the germline V gene. V shed 5 bases and J shed 2 bases, with 15 bases lying between them.